This T cell receptor (beta chain) was identified during a study of cytomegalovirus exposure and HLA in healthy donors. V was pared by 11 bases and J by 3 bases, with 14 bases between. The CDR3 totals 12 residues. The V gene's germline CDR1 is MNHNY and CDR2 SVGAGI (reference sequence). Worth noting for this clone: Its antigen is still unknown.

The PCR used 60 Vbeta and 13 Jbeta primers. Assay used: immunoSEQ multiplex PCR; TCRdb lists only in-frame clones, some missing. The profile shows about 170,000 clones, almost 75% of them singletons. Study outcomes and limitations: Donors were assumed by presence/absence analyses to have roughly uniform sequencing depth. The listing of 150 to 200 TCR beta chains classed them as cytomegalovirus-associated.

Sample: PBMCs. The TCR originated in a young woman in good health and CMV-seropositive. The chain couples TRBV6-6 to TRBJ2-7, with D perhaps TRBD2 (6 bases). CDR3 nucleotides: TGTGCCCTCGGGGGACCGCGCTACGAGCAGTACTTC. Its protein is CALGGPRYEQYF.